This TCR beta chain was captured in a study of T-cell reconstitution after alpha-beta-depleted transplantation in children. Preparing the TCRbeta library involved the use of unique molecular identifiers. TCRdb called the PCR reads again in MiXCR, with one record for every CDR3 protein. The sample consists of some 500,000 distinct CDR3 sequences, approximately 20% of them appearing once. V lost 5 bases to trimming and J lost 7 bases, with 17 bases between them. The V gene's germline CDR1 is SGHVS and CDR2 FQNEAQ. The CDR3 has 14 amino acids. The chain is built from TRBV7-8 and TRBJ1-1; possibly TRBD1 for D (5 bases). The source is a human donor who donated a stem cell graft to a child with acute lymphoblastic leukemia. Specimen: PBMCs from the stem cell graft donor, collected from the stem cell graft. The CDR3 is CASSVRPAGNEAFF. The CDR3 coding sequence is TGTGCCAGCAGCGTTAGACCTGCAGGGAATGAAGCTTTCTTT. Together with reference TRBV7-8 and TRBJ1-1, the CDR3 gives the full variable domain: GAGVSQSPRYKVAKRGQDVALRCDPISGHVSLFWYQQALGQGPEFLTYFQNEAQLDKSGLPSDRFFAERPEGSVSTLKIQRTQQEDSAVYLCASSVRPAGNEAFFGQGTRLTVV.